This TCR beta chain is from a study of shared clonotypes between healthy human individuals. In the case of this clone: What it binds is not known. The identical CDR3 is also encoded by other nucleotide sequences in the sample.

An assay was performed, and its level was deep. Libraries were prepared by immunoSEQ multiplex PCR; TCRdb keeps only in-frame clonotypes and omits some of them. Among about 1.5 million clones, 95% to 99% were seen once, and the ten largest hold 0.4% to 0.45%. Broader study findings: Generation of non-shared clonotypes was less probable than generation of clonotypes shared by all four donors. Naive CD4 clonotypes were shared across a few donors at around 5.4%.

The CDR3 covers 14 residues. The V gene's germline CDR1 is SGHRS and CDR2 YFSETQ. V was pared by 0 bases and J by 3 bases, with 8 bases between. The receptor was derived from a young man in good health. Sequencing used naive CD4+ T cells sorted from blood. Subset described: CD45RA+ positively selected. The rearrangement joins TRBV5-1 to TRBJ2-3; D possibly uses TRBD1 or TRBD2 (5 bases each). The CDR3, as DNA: TGCGCCAGCAGCTTGGGAGGGGCGACAGATACGCAGTATTTT. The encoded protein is CASSLGGATDTQYF. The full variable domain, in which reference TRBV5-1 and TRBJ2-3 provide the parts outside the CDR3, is KAGVTQTPRYLIKTRGQQVTLSCSPISGHRSVSWYQQTPGQGLQFLFEYFSETQRNKGNFPGRFSGRQFSNSRSEMNVSTLELGDSALYLCASSLGGATDTQYFGPGTRLTVL.